The 23 T cell receptor beta chains in this list originate from one sample, sequenced in a study of blood T cell repertoires in COVID-19. Only in-frame clones appear in the TCRdb table, and some are missing; sequencing was by immunoSEQ multiplex PCR. The sample carries about 250,000 clones, roughly 80% recorded once. The material sequenced was peripheral blood. The receptors were sampled from a man older than 75 with acute or convalescent COVID-19.

The V gene is TRBV5-4, the J gene TRBJ2-3; TRBD2 matches at 13 bases. CDR1 is SGHNT and CDR2 is YYREEE in the germline V gene (reference sequence). J gave up 5 bases and V 4 bases, and 4 bases lay outside the gene matches. The CDR3 loop spans 15 amino acids. The CDR3 DNA sequence: TGTGCCAGCAGCCTGTGGACTAGCGGGAGAGATACGCAGTATTTT. The encoded protein is CASSLWTSGRDTQYF.

The CDR3 protein is CASSEVRDRGDEQYF. The CDR3 DNA follows: TGTGCCAGCAGTGAAGTCCGGGACAGGGGCGACGAGCAGTACTTC. The chain links TRBV6-1 to TRBJ2-7; 10 nucleotides align to TRBD1. The V gene's germline CDR1 is MNHNS and CDR2 SASEGT. The CDR3 extends over 15 amino acids. The J segment lost 5 bases and the V segment lost 1 base, leaving 5 bases of the junction unmatched.

The gene calls are TRBV6-5 and TRBJ2-1; 9 bases are a match to TRBD2. Germline assignment: CDR1 MNHEY and CDR2 SVGAGI. The CDR3 spans 16 residues. The junction had 4 bases not matched to a gene; V was cut back by 2 bases and J by 2 bases. The CDR3 loop reads CASSYERGATYNEQFF. CDR3 DNA sequence: TGTGCCAGCAGTTACGAGCGGGGGGCCACCTACAATGAGCAGTTCTTC.

The chain couples TRBV28 to TRBJ1-3; 8 nucleotides match TRBD1. This CDR3 spans 15 amino acids. Per the germline V gene, CDR1 is MDHEN and CDR2 is SYDVKM. J lost 2 bases, V lost 6 bases, and 6 bases had no gene match. The CDR3 protein is CASSSPGGTGNTIYF. The CDR3 bases are TGTGCCAGCAGCTCCCCAGGGGGCACTGGAAACACCATATATTTT.

V and J are TRBV6-2 or TRBV6-3 and TRBJ2-7; TRBD1 aligns across 9 bases. There are 13 residues in the CDR3. Germline CDR1 is MNHEY and CDR2 is SVGEGT. The V segment lost 2 bases and the J segment 9 bases; nucleotides outside the gene matches: 5. CDR3 region: CASSYRDRELQYF. CDR3 nucleotide sequence: TGTGCCAGCAGTTACCGGGACAGGGAATTGCAGTACTTC.

The CDR3 loop is CASSEGTGTYSNQPQHF. As DNA, the CDR3 is TGTGCCAGCAGTGAAGGGACAGGGACTTATAGCAATCAGCCCCAGCATTTT. The chain uses TRBV28 and TRBJ1-5; 9 bases agree with TRBD1. CDR1 is MDHEN, CDR2 SYDVKM, per germline. This CDR3 is built from 17 residues. Trimming removed 5 bases from V and 0 bases from J; junction bases left unmatched: 8.

This chain connects TRBV7-9 to TRBJ2-7, with D possibly matching TRBD1 (6 bases). Per germline, CDR1 SEHNR and CDR2 FQNEAQ (reference sequence). V lost 6 bases and J lost 2, with 14 bases in between. This CDR3 comprises 14 residues. DNA for the CDR3: TGTGCCAGCAGTCCTCAGGGGCTTACCTACGAGCAGTACTTC. Amino acid sequence: CASSPQGLTYEQYF.

The gene calls are TRBV10-3 and TRBJ1-2, with D hard to call. The length of the CDR3 is 14 residues. Per germline, CDR1 ENHRY and CDR2 SYGVKD. Deletions cut 0 bases from V and 7 bases from J, with 12 bases between. CDR3 coding DNA: TGTGCCATCAGTGAGTCGGAGGACGTGCGTGGCTACACCTTC. Translated: CAISESEDVRGYTF.

This CDR3 reads CASSLGQMNTEAFF. DNA for the CDR3: TGTGCCAGCTCGTTGGGACAGATGAACACTGAAGCTTTCTTT. The V gene is TRBV18, the J gene TRBJ1-1; the match to TRBD1 covers 7 bases. The germline CDR1 and CDR2 sequences are KGHSH and LQKENI. This CDR3 has 14 residues. V shed 6 bases, J shed 0 bases, and the junction held 4 bases outside the gene matches.

The chain links TRBV2 to TRBJ2-7; D is perhaps TRBD1 (5 bases). Germline V lookup: CDR1 SNHLY, CDR2 FYNNEI. V lost 2 bases, J lost 11 bases, and 10 bases lay in between. The CDR3 sequence is 11 residues long. CDR3 nucleotides: TGTGCCAGCAGTGAACAGACAGTCAAGTACTTC. It translates to CASSEQTVKYF.

In DNA form, the CDR3 reads TGTGCCAGCTCACACAAGCGGGGGGATTACAATGAGCAGTTCTTC. This sequence encodes CASSHKRGDYNEQFF. The chain employs TRBV18 and TRBJ2-1; 9 bases map to TRBD2. V shed 4 bases and J 4 bases; nucleotides not matched to a gene: 5. CDR1 KGHSH and CDR2 LQKENI come from the germline V gene. There are 15 residues in the CDR3.

The chain carries TRBV20-1 and TRBJ1-5; no definite D call. The CDR3 has 12 residues. V was cut by 3 bases and J by 5 bases, with 8 bases left in between. CDR1 and CDR2 (germline): DFQATT, SNEGSKA (reference sequence). The CDR3 loop reads CSASWRYQPQHF. The DNA for the CDR3 is TGCAGTGCTAGTTGGCGGTATCAGCCCCAGCATTTT.

This rearrangement joins TRBV27 to TRBJ2-7; TRBD1 matches at 10 bases. J lost 6 bases, V lost 7 bases, and 12 bases had no gene match. The germline V gene has CDR1 MNHEY and CDR2 SMNVEV (reference sequence). The CDR3 is 15 amino acids. CDR3 nucleotide sequence: TGTGCCAGCAAAAATCCGGGACAGGGGATCCGCGAGCAGTACTTC. Its translation: CASKNPGQGIREQYF.

This clone was seen a single time. The V call is TRBV5-6, the J call TRBJ1-6, with 8 bases identical to TRBD1. J gave up 4 bases and V 2 bases, and 2 bases lay outside the gene matches. CDR1 and CDR2 (germline): SGHDT, YYEEEE. The CDR3 sequence is 15 residues long. The CDR3 is CASSFGQGYNSPLHF. The CDR3 nucleotides are TGTGCCAGCAGCTTTGGACAGGGTTATAATTCACCCCTCCACTTT.

V is TRBV7-3 and J is TRBJ2-3, with TRBD1 identical over 8 bases. Germline CDR1 is SGHTA and CDR2 is FQGTGA. The trim removed 3 bases at V and 5 bases at J, leaving 7 bases unmatched. The length of the CDR3 is 15 residues. For the CDR3, the DNA is TGTGCCAGCAGCTTGAGGCAGGGGGCCGGAGATACGCAGTATTTT. This sequence encodes CASSLRQGAGDTQYF. Complete variable domain (other parts from reference TRBV7-3 and TRBJ2-3): GAGVSQTPSNKVTEKGKYVELRCDPISGHTALYWYRQSLGQGPEFLIYFQGTGAADDSGLPNDRFFAVRPEGSVSTLKIQRTERGDSAVYLCASSLRQGAGDTQYFGPGTRLTVL.

The rearrangement uses TRBV30 and TRBJ1-1; possibly TRBD1 for D (6 bases). The CDR3 consists of 16 residues. Trimming left V 2 bases short and J 0 bases short, with 16 bases between. Germline assignment: CDR1 GTSNPN and CDR2 SVGIG (reference sequence). CDR3 residues: CAWSLAWGQLNTEAFF. The CDR3 nucleotides are TGTGCCTGGAGTTTGGCGTGGGGGCAGCTGAACACTGAAGCTTTCTTT.

This clone was seen more than once but under ten times. V usage is TRBV24-1 and J usage is TRBJ2-5; tentative D call: TRBD2 (7 bases). There are 14 residues in the CDR3. Trimming left V 6 bases short and J 5 bases short, with 15 bases between. Germline V gene lookup returns CDR1 KGHDR and CDR2 SFDVKD. The CDR3 DNA follows: TGTGCCACCAGTCCGCTTCGGGGGGCTGAGACCCAGTACTTC. It codes for CATSPLRGAETQYF.

This chain joins TRBV28 and TRBJ1-2; 7 nucleotides align to TRBD1. CDR1 is MDHEN, CDR2 SYDVKM, per germline. Trimming removed 5 bases from V and 4 bases from J; junction bases left unmatched: 7. CDR3 length equals 14 residues. The CDR3 region is CASSPPGQSYGYTF. CDR3 nucleotides: TGTGCCAGCAGTCCTCCGGGACAGAGCTATGGCTACACCTTC.

The table lists this clone with a count of one. This chain joins TRBV27 and TRBJ2-3, with TRBD2 matching 9 bases. Germline values: CDR1 MNHEY, CDR2 SMNVEV (reference sequence). The CDR3 runs 18 residues. V shed 3 bases and J 4 bases; nucleotides not matched to a gene: 14. This chain's CDR3 is CASSFLTSGSSLSDTQYF. The CDR3 coding sequence is TGTGCCAGCAGTTTCCTGACTAGCGGAAGTTCCCTATCAGATACGCAGTATTTT.

The chain joins TRBV6-1 to TRBJ1-6; D not certain. CDR3 length: 17 amino acids. Trimming pared 1 base from V and 8 bases from J, leaving 18 bases between. The germline V gene has CDR1 MNHNS and CDR2 SASEGT. The CDR3 spells CASSEVWSRLLHSPLHF. DNA for the CDR3: TGTGCCAGCAGTGAAGTATGGTCGAGGCTGCTACATTCACCCCTCCACTTT.

The chain employs TRBV28 and TRBJ2-7; 7 bases fit TRBD1. Losses at the gene ends were 6 bases for V and 7 bases for J; bases not matched to a gene: 9. CDR1 is MDHEN and CDR2 is SYDVKM in the germline V gene. The CDR3 runs 13 residues. CDR3 nucleotides: TGTGCCAGCAGACAAGACAGGGTTCGGGAGCAGTACTTC. Amino acids: CASRQDRVREQYF.

The chain has TRBV28 and TRBJ1-5, with D maybe TRBD1 (6 bases). Germline assignment: CDR1 MDHEN and CDR2 SYDVKM. V was pared by 4 bases and J by 0 bases, with 13 bases between. CDR3 length: 16 residues. Here the CDR3 DNA reads TGTGCCAGCAGTTCGGACAGCTTATATAGCAATCAGCCCCAGCATTTT. It is translated as CASSSDSLYSNQPQHF.

CDR3 DNA: TGTGCCAGCAGTTCCCCGTCCTACGAGCAGTACTTC. It translates to CASSSPSYEQYF. The chain links TRBV7-2 to TRBJ2-7; D ambiguous. This CDR3 is 12 amino acids long. V lost 6 bases to trimming and J lost 1 base, with 7 bases between them. Germline V lookup: CDR1 SGHTA, CDR2 FQGNSA.